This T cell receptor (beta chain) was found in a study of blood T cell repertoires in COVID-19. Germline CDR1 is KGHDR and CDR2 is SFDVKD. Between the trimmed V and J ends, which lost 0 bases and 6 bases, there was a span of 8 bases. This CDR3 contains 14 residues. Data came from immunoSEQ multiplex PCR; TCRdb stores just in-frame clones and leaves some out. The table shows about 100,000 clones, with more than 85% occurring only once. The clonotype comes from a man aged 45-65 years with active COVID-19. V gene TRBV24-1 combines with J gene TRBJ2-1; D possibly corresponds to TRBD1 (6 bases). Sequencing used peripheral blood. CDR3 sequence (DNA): TGTGCCACCAGTGATTTGGGCAGGGGCAATGAGCAGTTCTTC. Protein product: CATSDLGRGNEQFF.